The T cell receptor beta chain under discussion was sequenced for a study of shared clonotypes between healthy human individuals. The germline CDR1 and CDR2 sequences are SGHRS and YFSETQ. J gave up 3 bases and V 2 bases, and 6 bases lay outside the gene matches. The CDR3 loop spans 15 amino acids. The assay was immunoSEQ multiplex PCR, and TCRdb's table has in-frame clones only and misses some. The sample records around 2.1 million clones, nearly 97% being singletons. The sample taken for sequencing was naive CD4+ T cells sorted from blood. Subset given: CD45RA+ positively selected. V usage is TRBV5-1 and J usage is TRBJ2-7; the match to TRBD1 covers 9 bases. This receptor was identified in a man younger than 35 in good health. CDR3 nucleotide sequence: TGCGCCAGCAGCTTACAGGGGGCGCGTGGCTACGAGCAGTACTTC. Its translation is CASSLQGARGYEQYF.